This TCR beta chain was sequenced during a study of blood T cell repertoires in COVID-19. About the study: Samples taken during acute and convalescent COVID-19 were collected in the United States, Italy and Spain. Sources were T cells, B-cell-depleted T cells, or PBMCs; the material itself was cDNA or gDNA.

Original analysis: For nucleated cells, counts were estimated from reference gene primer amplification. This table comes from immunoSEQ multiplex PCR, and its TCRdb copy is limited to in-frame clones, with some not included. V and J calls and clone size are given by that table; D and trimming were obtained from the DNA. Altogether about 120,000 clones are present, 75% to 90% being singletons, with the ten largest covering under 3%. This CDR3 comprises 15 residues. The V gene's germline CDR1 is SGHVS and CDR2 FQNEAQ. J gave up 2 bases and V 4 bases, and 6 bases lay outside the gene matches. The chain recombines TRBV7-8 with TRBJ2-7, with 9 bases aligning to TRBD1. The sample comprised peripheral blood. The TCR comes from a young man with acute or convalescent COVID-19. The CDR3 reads CASSSPGQGAYEQYF. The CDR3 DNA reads TGTGCCAGCAGCTCCCCGGGACAGGGAGCCTACGAGCAGTACTTC.